This passage covers 19 T cell receptor beta chains from one sample sequenced in a study of blood T cell repertoires in COVID-19. Clones were read by immunoSEQ multiplex PCR, and TCRdb kept only the in-frame ones, dropping some. Seen here are approximately 93,000 clones, roughly three quarters observed once, and the top ten hold approximately 10%. The sample taken for sequencing was peripheral blood. Receptor source: a woman aged 80 or older with acute or convalescent COVID-19.

This clone was picked up a small number of times. V usage is TRBV6-5 and J usage is TRBJ2-3; 8 bases align to TRBD2. In germline, CDR1 is MNHEY, CDR2 SVGAGI. V lost 7 bases, J lost 3 bases, and 6 bases stayed unmatched. The CDR3 has 14 amino acids. The CDR3 is CASMRGGQTDTQYF. The DNA of the CDR3 is TGTGCCAGCATGCGCGGGGGGCAGACAGATACGCAGTATTTT.

This clone was counted between two and nine times. The genes are TRBV5-4 and TRBJ2-7, with 11 bases identical to TRBD2. Germline loops: CDR1 SGHNT, CDR2 YYREEE (reference sequence). The CDR3 loop spans 15 amino acids. The J segment lost 2 bases and the V segment lost 4 bases, leaving 5 bases of the junction unmatched. The CDR3, as DNA: TGTGCCAGCAGCGCGACTAGCGGGGCCGCCTACGAGCAGTACTTC. Its protein is CASSATSGAAYEQYF.

V and J are TRBV12-3 or TRBV12-4 and TRBJ1-2, with D possibly being TRBD1 (6 bases). Trimming left V 5 bases short and J 7 bases short, with 14 bases between. This CDR3 is 13 amino acids long. CDR3 in DNA: TGTGCCAGCAGTCGGGACATGGAGGCTGGCTACACCTTC. Translating gives CASSRDMEAGYTF.

The CDR3 sequence: CATSYRGRYQPQHF. The CDR3 nucleotides are TGTGCCACCAGCTACCGAGGGCGCTATCAGCCCCAGCATTTT. The V and J genes are TRBV15 and TRBJ1-5; D remains unclear. The CDR3 sequence is 14 residues long. V was pared by 5 bases and J by 5 bases, with 13 bases between. The V gene's germline CDR1 is LNHNV and CDR2 YYDKDF (reference sequence).

On this clone: Other DNA sequences from this sample encode an identical CDR3 as well. This chain connects TRBV29-1 to TRBJ1-5, with D perhaps TRBD1 (5 bases). Germline CDR1 reads SQVTM; CDR2 reads ANQGSEA. There are 13 residues in the CDR3. Trimming took off 3 bases at V and 4 bases at J, with 10 bases between the two ends. CDR3 in DNA: TGCAGCGTTGAGGGGGGAGGTAATCAGCCCCAGCATTTT. As protein: CSVEGGGNQPQHF.

This chain links TRBV5-6 with TRBJ2-7; 7 bases map to TRBD2. The CDR3 is made up of 14 amino acids. V dropped 1 base and J dropped 2; count of bases not matched to a gene: 3. From germline, CDR1 is SGHDT and CDR2 YYEEEE. This CDR3 is CASSLSGKPYEQYF. CDR3 DNA sequence: TGTGCCAGCAGCTTGAGCGGGAAACCCTACGAGCAGTACTTC.

The chain links TRBV6-5 to TRBJ1-2, with a weak D call TRBD1 (5 bases). Germline-derived CDR1 and CDR2 are MNHEY and SVGAGI. V gave up 4 bases and J gave up 4 bases, with 10 bases separating them. The CDR3 is made up of 13 amino acids. The CDR3 region has the DNA TGTGCCAGCAGTTTGGGGGGGTTCTATGGCTACACCTTC. This translates into CASSLGGFYGYTF.

This clone was detected many times. Germline is not matched at one junction end, which may reflect a read error. This chain connects TRBV7-7 to TRBJ2-5, with D perhaps matching TRBD2 (6 bases). CDR1 and CDR2 (germline): SSHAT, FNYEAQ (reference sequence). The CDR3 has 16 residues. CDR3 protein: CASSRGILAGQETQYF. CDR3 DNA sequence: TGTGCTAGCAGCCGGGGGATTTTAGCAGGCCAAGAGACCCAGTACTTC.

Here the CDR3 reads CASSPLRDADDTEAFF. CDR3 sequence (DNA): TGCGCCAGCAGTCCTTTGCGCGACGCGGATGACACTGAAGCTTTCTTT. The chain has TRBV23-1 and TRBJ1-1; D is uncertain. TRBV23-1 has ORF status, its function being uncertain. Trimming removed 4 bases at V and 3 bases at J, with 18 bases between. The CDR3 extends over 16 amino acids.

The genes are TRBV10-3 and TRBJ1-1, with D perhaps TRBD1 (6 bases). Trimming stripped 6 bases from V and 0 bases from J, with 20 bases between. CDR1 is ENHRY, CDR2 SYGVKD, per germline. There are 17 residues in the CDR3. CDR3 nucleotide sequence: TGTGCCATCAGATCCCAACAGGGTGGAATAGTGAACACTGAAGCTTTCTTT. This encodes CAIRSQQGGIVNTEAFF.

The rearrangement uses TRBV18 and TRBJ1-6, with D possibly matching TRBD1 (6 bases). Trimming removed 4 bases from V and 8 bases from J, with 9 bases in between. The CDR3 loop spans 13 amino acids. The V gene's germline CDR1 is KGHSH and CDR2 LQKENI. CDR3 sequence reads: CASSRDTDSPLHF. Here the CDR3 DNA reads TGTGCCAGCTCACGGGACACCGATTCACCCCTCCACTTT. Filled out from reference TRBV18 and TRBJ1-6, the complete variable domain reads NAGVMQNPRHLVRRRGQEARLRCSPMKGHSHVYWYRQLPEEGLKFMVYLQKENIIDESGMPKERFSAEFPKEGPSILRIQQVVRGDSAAYFCASSRDTDSPLHFGNGTRLTVT.

The rearrangement links TRBV5-4 to TRBJ2-3; D unclear. With 0 bases removed from V and 3 bases from J, the gap between germline ends came to 17 bases. This CDR3 has 17 amino acids. CDR1 is SGHNT, CDR2 YYREEE, per germline (reference sequence). The CDR3 protein is CASSLALSRKRTDTQYF. DNA of the CDR3: TGTGCCAGCAGCTTGGCCCTATCTAGAAAAAGAACAGATACGCAGTATTTT.

This clone showed up just a few times. The chain couples TRBV7-8 to TRBJ2-7; D unresolved. This CDR3 has 14 residues. The V and J ends lost 1 base and 3 bases respectively, with 10 bases between them. Germline V CDR1 and CDR2: SGHVS, FQNEAQ. The chain's CDR3 is CASSLGSVDYEQYF. The CDR3 bases are TGTGCCAGCAGCTTAGGTTCGGTTGACTACGAGCAGTACTTC.

This clone was counted once. The chain uses TRBV6-1 and TRBJ2-7, with 9 bases that match TRBD1. Germline values: CDR1 MNHNS, CDR2 SASEGT. J was trimmed by 2 bases and V by 4 bases; bases with no gene match: 9. The CDR3 runs to 16 residues. CDR3 nucleotides: TGTGCCAGCAGTGCCGCTCCCGGGACAGGGACCTACGAGCAGTACTTC. Translated, it gives CASSAAPGTGTYEQYF.

This clone was seen a handful of times. The chain is built from TRBV11-1 and TRBJ1-2, with TRBD1 matching 8 bases. V gave up 5 bases and J gave up 7 bases; unmatched junction bases: 6. This CDR3 comprises 13 residues. Germline CDR1 is SGHAT and CDR2 is FQDESV (reference sequence). CDR3 sequence reads: CASSQGQGGGYTF. CDR3 sequence (DNA): TGTGCCAGCAGCCAAGGACAGGGCGGTGGCTACACCTTC.

In its sample, this clone was seen a few times. This chain links TRBV12-3 or TRBV12-4 with TRBJ2-7; 8 nucleotides agree with TRBD1. CDR3 length: 13 amino acids. The V gene end was trimmed by 6 bases and the J gene end by 5 bases; junction bases not matched to a gene: 6. The CDR3 loop reads CASRRTGSDEQYF. CDR3 coding DNA: TGTGCCAGCAGACGGACAGGGTCCGACGAGCAGTACTTC.

V is TRBV4-3 and J is TRBJ2-1, with TRBD2 matching over 8 bases. Germline assignment: CDR1 LGHNA and CDR2 YSLEER. This CDR3 contains 16 residues. V lost 4 bases and J lost 6; bases outside the gene matches: 11. CDR3 DNA sequence: TGCGCCAGCAGCCGAAGCGGGGGAGGAAGTTTCAATGAGCAGTTCTTC. Translation gives CASSRSGGGSFNEQFF.

The CDR3 DNA sequence: TGTGCCAGCAGCTTCAACAACGAGCAGTACTTC. Amino acid sequence: CASSFNNEQYF. The J gene is TRBJ2-7, the V gene TRBV7-9; D uncertain. CDR1 and CDR2 (germline): SEHNR, FQNEAQ (reference sequence). This CDR3 comprises 11 residues. The V end lost 3 bases, the J end lost 5 bases, and 5 bases lay between the germline ends.

The V call is TRBV12-3 or TRBV12-4, the J call TRBJ1-1; D is perhaps TRBD1 (6 bases). This CDR3 has 13 amino acids. V lost 7 bases and J lost 1, with 10 bases in between. The DNA for the CDR3 is TGTGCCAGCACCTTGGGACAGAACACTGAAGCTTTCTTT. Protein: CASTLGQNTEAFF.